This T cell receptor (beta chain) was obtained from a study of blood T cell repertoires in COVID-19. Background on the study: Material from acute and convalescent COVID-19 was sourced from the United States, Italy and Spain. From T cells, B-cell-depleted T cells, or PBMCs came the material, which was cDNA or gDNA.

Trimming took off 5 bases at V and 2 bases at J, with 6 bases between the two ends. The germline CDR1 and CDR2 sequences are LNHDA and SQIVND (reference sequence). The CDR3 consists of 13 residues. In the study's own analysis: The assay estimated nucleated cells by amplifying reference gene primers. Data came from immunoSEQ multiplex PCR; TCRdb stores just in-frame clones and leaves some out. From that table come the V and J calls and clone size; the DNA was used to work out D and trimming. The repertoire holds some 150,000 clones, with 70% to 90% as singletons. V and J are TRBV19 and TRBJ2-2; D unclear. The clonotype was recovered from a human donor with acute or convalescent COVID-19. The donor label of this sample is uncertain. The sample taken for sequencing was peripheral blood. The CDR3: CASSVHNTGELFF. CDR3 in DNA: TGTGCCAGTAGTGTCCATAACACCGGGGAGCTGTTTTTT. The full variable domain, its missing parts supplied by reference TRBV19 and TRBJ2-2, is DGGITQSPKYLFRKEGQNVTLSCEQNLNHDAMYWYRQDPGQGLRLIYYSQIVNDFQKGDIAEGYSVSREKKESFPLTVTSAQKNPTAFYLCASSVHNTGELFFGEGSRLTVL.